These 21 T cell receptor beta chains originate from one sample sequenced in a study of T cell responses to AZD1222 COVID-19 vaccine. Sequencing used immunoSEQ multiplex PCR; TCRdb keeps in-frame clones, though not all of them. The data show approximately 130,000 clones, over 85% seen once. This specimen consisted of peripheral blood, obtained on day 0 of AZD1222 vaccination. The receptors here all came from an adult in good health.

This rearrangement joins TRBV10-3 to TRBJ1-5; D perhaps matches TRBD1 (5 bases). V was clipped by 2 bases and J by 3 bases, with 11 bases between them. This CDR3 contains 15 residues. Germline loops: CDR1 ENHRY, CDR2 SYGVKD. The DNA for the CDR3 is TGTGCCATCAGTGAGGGGGGAATGGACAATCAGCCCCAGCATTTT. Translating it yields CAISEGGMDNQPQHF.

CDR3 nucleotides: TGTGCCAGCTCACCTGAGCTTGGCAAGCAGTACTTC. It is translated as CASSPELGKQYF. The chain uses TRBV18 and TRBJ2-7; D is uncertain. Germline V CDR1 and CDR2: KGHSH, LQKENI. Trimming shortened V by 3 bases and J by 8 bases, and 11 bases separated the two germline ends. This CDR3 comprises 12 residues.

This clone was seen only once. The chain joins TRBV19 to TRBJ1-1; maybe TRBD1 (5 bases). The CDR3 contains 12 residues. The V end lost 7 bases, the J end lost 6 bases, and 12 bases lay between the germline ends. Germline CDR1 is LNHDA and CDR2 is SQIVND (reference sequence). CDR3 nucleotide sequence: TGTGCCAGTACGGGCAGGGTGGCTGAAGCTTTCTTT. Encoded protein: CASTGRVAEAFF.

The chain's CDR3 is CASSEATASSYNEQFF. Written as DNA, the CDR3 is TGTGCCAGCAGTGAAGCGACAGCCAGCTCCTACAATGAGCAGTTCTTC. This chain links TRBV6-1 with TRBJ2-1, with D possibly being TRBD1 (5 bases). V lost 0 bases and J lost 0, with 9 bases in between. CDR3 length equals 16 residues. Germline lookup yields CDR1 MNHNS and CDR2 SASEGT.

J is TRBJ2-1 and V is TRBV27; a possible D gene is TRBD2 (5 bases). The germline V and J ends were trimmed by 5 bases and 6 bases, with 17 bases remaining between them. This CDR3 is 15 amino acids long. Germline V gene lookup returns CDR1 MNHEY and CDR2 SMNVEV (reference sequence). The CDR3 DNA follows: TGTGCCAGCAGTCCGAACTCGGACTGGGCCAATGAGCAGTTCTTC. It is translated as CASSPNSDWANEQFF.

In this sample, this clone turned up once. CDR3 protein: CASSWRQPSSGNTIYF. The CDR3 coding sequence is TGTGCCAGCAGTTGGAGGCAGCCGAGCTCTGGAAACACCATATATTTT. The J gene is TRBJ1-3, the V gene TRBV27; D unclear. Trimming took 4 bases from V and 0 from J, leaving 13 bases between them. CDR3 size: 16 residues. Germline CDR1 is MNHEY and CDR2 is SMNVEV (reference sequence).

This chain connects TRBV15 to TRBJ2-1, with TRBD2 as a possible D gene (6 bases). Per germline, CDR1 LNHNV and CDR2 YYDKDF (reference sequence). Between the trimmed V and J ends, which lost 5 bases and 4 bases, there was a span of 12 bases. This CDR3 region has 14 residues. The CDR3 nucleotides read TGTGCCACCAGCTCGGGACTTAGATACAATGAGCAGTTCTTC. This gives the protein CATSSGLRYNEQFF.

The chain employs TRBV3-1 (or the pseudogene TRBV3-2) and TRBJ2-7, with D possibly matching TRBD2 (5 bases). V shed 2 bases and J shed 6 bases, with 11 bases lying between them. The CDR3 contains 13 residues. Germline-derived CDR1 and CDR2 are LGHDT and YNNKEL (reference sequence). This chain's CDR3 is CASSQNGVPEQYF. For the CDR3, the DNA is TGTGCCAGCAGCCAAAACGGGGTCCCCGAGCAGTACTTC.

The chain carries TRBV6-5 and TRBJ1-4; 7 bases are shared with TRBD1. The V gene end was trimmed by 8 bases and the J gene end by 7 bases; junction bases not matched to a gene: 10. CDR1 MNHEY and CDR2 SVGAGI come from the germline V gene. CDR3 length: 14 amino acids. CDR3 DNA sequence: TGTGCCAGCGGGGACAGTGGGTATACTGAAAAACTGTTTTTT. Its protein product is CASGDSGYTEKLFF.

The chain combines TRBV2 with TRBJ2-3; weak D call: TRBD2 (7 bases). The CDR3 sequence is 14 residues long. The V end was cut by 8 bases, the J end by 2 bases, with 14 bases between. Germline V gives CDR1 SNHLY, CDR2 FYNNEI. The CDR3 loop reads CASGRGANTDTQYF. The CDR3 DNA follows: TGTGCCAGCGGGAGGGGGGCCAACACAGATACGCAGTATTTT.

The V and J genes are TRBV5-6 and TRBJ1-1; D not certain. In germline, CDR1 is SGHDT, CDR2 YYEEEE. V gave up 2 bases and J gave up 1 base, with 9 bases separating them. The CDR3 sequence is 14 residues long. CDR3 sequence reads: CASSLIDRNTEAFF. The CDR3 DNA reads TGTGCCAGCAGCTTAATCGATCGGAACACTGAAGCTTTCTTT. The entire variable domain, with the rest obtained from reference TRBV5-6 and TRBJ1-1, is as follows: DAGVTQSPTHLIKTRGQQVTLRCSPKSGHDTVSWYQQALGQGPQFIFQYYEEEERQRGNFPDRFSGHQFPNYSSELNVNALLLGDSALYLCASSLIDRNTEAFFGQGTRLTVV.

The V and J genes are TRBV19 and TRBJ1-6, with D unresolved. This CDR3 contains 16 residues. Germline loops: CDR1 LNHDA, CDR2 SQIVND (reference sequence). V gave up 1 base and J gave up 3 bases, with 10 bases separating them. Here the CDR3 reads CASSIGAGLYNSPLHF. DNA for the CDR3: TGTGCCAGTAGTATAGGGGCAGGCCTCTATAATTCACCCCTCCACTTT.

With regard to this clone: Other DNA sequences within the sample encode an identical CDR3. The rearrangement joins TRBV3-1 (or the pseudogene TRBV3-2) to TRBJ1-2; D call uncertain. The germline V gene encodes CDR1 LGHDT and CDR2 YNNKEL (reference sequence). The ends were cut back, 0 bases at V and 1 base at J, with 9 bases in the middle. The CDR3 spans 15 residues. The CDR3 sequence is CASSQDYRRNYGYTF. As DNA, the CDR3 is TGTGCCAGCAGCCAAGATTACCGGCGTAACTATGGCTACACCTTC.

The V call is TRBV5-1, the J call TRBJ2-7, with TRBD2 matching 8 bases. The CDR3 runs 14 residues. The germline V gene has CDR1 SGHRS and CDR2 YFSETQ. J was trimmed by 0 bases and V by 8 bases; bases with no gene match: 7. Written as DNA, the CDR3 is TGCGCCAGGGAACCGCGGGGGGCCTCCTACGAGCAGTACTTC. Translation gives CAREPRGASYEQYF.

The chain is built from TRBV12-5 and TRBJ2-7; D is unresolved. CDR3 size: 13 residues. V was shortened by 4 bases and J by 4 bases, with 11 bases between the two germline ends. Germline-derived CDR1 and CDR2 are LGHNT and FRNRAP. The CDR3 DNA follows: TGTGCTAGTGGTTCCCCCAGTGGATACGAGCAGTACTTC. As protein: CASGSPSGYEQYF.

The V gene is TRBV2, the J gene TRBJ2-7; D uncertain. The CDR3 runs to 12 residues. Trimming removed 5 bases from V and 10 bases from J, with 15 bases in between. Germline CDR1 and CDR2: SNHLY and FYNNEI. CDR3 nucleotide sequence: TGTGCCAGCAGTAAAATGGCGACGGCACAGTACTTC. It encodes CASSKMATAQYF.

The V gene is TRBV10-3, the J gene TRBJ2-1, with 8 positions matching TRBD2. Losses at the gene ends were 6 bases for V and 1 base for J; bases not matched to a gene: 2. Germline CDR1 reads ENHRY; CDR2 reads SYGVKD. The CDR3 totals 14 residues. CDR3 bases: TGTGCCATCAGAAGCGGGGGATCCTACAATGAGCAGTTCTTC. Amino acid sequence: CAIRSGGSYNEQFF.

CDR3: CASSLTERGGQETQYF. The CDR3 DNA sequence: TGTGCCAGCAGCTTAACCGAGCGGGGGGGACAGGAGACCCAGTACTTC. The chain links TRBV7-6 to TRBJ2-5, with TRBD2 identical over 10 bases. The CDR3 contains 16 residues. Germline V gene data show CDR1 as SGHVS and CDR2 as FNYEAQ. The junction had 8 bases not matched to a gene; V was cut back by 2 bases and J by 5 bases.

This clone was detected once. The V call is TRBV30, the J call TRBJ2-3; D is tentatively TRBD1 or TRBD2 (6 bases each). This CDR3 has 16 residues. Germline-derived CDR1 and CDR2 are GTSNPN and SVGIG (reference sequence). Here the CDR3 DNA reads TGTGCGCGGAGGGGGTCCCGGACCCTCCTCACAGATACGCAGTATTTT. It is translated as CARRGSRTLLTDTQYF.

As concerns this clone: Germline and junction disagree at one end, which may indicate a read error. Here the CDR3 reads CASSPDRGPTDTQYF. The CDR3 DNA follows: TGTGCTAGCAGTCCGGACAGGGGGCCCACAGATACGCAGTATTTT. This chain links TRBV7-7 with TRBJ2-3, with 11 bases that match TRBD1. CDR1 and CDR2 (germline): SSHAT, FNYEAQ (reference sequence). The CDR3 has 15 amino acids.

This rearrangement joins TRBV5-1 to TRBJ1-2; tentatively, D is TRBD1 (5 bases). The CDR3 runs to 15 residues. V was pared by 4 bases and J by 7 bases, with 20 bases between. Germline assignment: CDR1 SGHRS and CDR2 YFSETQ. Here the CDR3 DNA reads TGCGCCAGCAGCCTGGAAGGGGACGGCCCTCGTGGCTACACCTTC. The encoded protein is CASSLEGDGPRGYTF.